Detailed here is one T cell receptor (beta chain). Produced via immunoSEQ multiplex PCR; TCRdb's table is partial and in-frame only. The sample lists approximately 83,000 clones; 85% to 95% were seen once. The source of the sample is a study of T cell changes during pregnancy in multiple sclerosis. Germline V CDR1 and CDR2: SGHDT, YYEEEE. V shed 3 bases and J 5 bases; nucleotides not matched to a gene: 3. This CDR3 contains 14 residues. The chain employs TRBV5-6 and TRBJ1-4; 8 bases are shared with TRBD1. The sequences come from peripheral blood, collected in the first trimester of pregnancy. The receptor was isolated from a female donor with multiple sclerosis, enrolled in a pregnancy study. CDR3 loop: CASSWDRSNEKLFF. In DNA form, the CDR3 reads TGTGCCAGCAGCTGGGACAGGTCGAATGAAAAACTGTTTTTT. Full variable domain (remainder filled in from reference TRBV5-6 and TRBJ1-4): DAGVTQSPTHLIKTRGQQVTLRCSPKSGHDTVSWYQQALGQGPQFIFQYYEEEERQRGNFPDRFSGHQFPNYSSELNVNALLLGDSALYLCASSWDRSNEKLFFGSGTQLSVL.